The following is a TCR beta chain sequence with its context. Its antigen is still unknown. These data originate in a study of T cell responses to AZD1222 COVID-19 vaccine. Overall study: Second-dose intervals near 4 or 12 weeks were combined.

The CDR3 spans 17 residues. The germline V gene has CDR1 MDHEN and CDR2 SYDVKM. V gave up 1 base and J gave up 5 bases, with 20 bases separating them. Study observations and caveats: Donors were mostly white British, more females; clonal diversity possibly underestimated.

Data came from immunoSEQ multiplex PCR; TCRdb stores just in-frame clones and leaves some out. The table has about 180,000 clones, 70% to 90% seen once; the top ten hold roughly 8%. This clonotype was obtained from an adult in good health. Specimen: peripheral blood, collected on day 0 of AZD1222 vaccination. The chain uses TRBV28 and TRBJ1-2; no reliable D call. The CDR3 DNA is TGTGCCAGCAGTTTATTTCGCGGGGTTGTCCGCCCTTATGGCTACACCTTC. It is translated as CASSLFRGVVRPYGYTF.